The subject of this entry is one T cell receptor (beta chain). The target antigen is unknown. PCR was performed a second time for about 6 to 12 cycles using a sample-barcoded 5' primer and a J-beta primer mix. One entry per CDR3 protein, called by TCRdb with MiXCR from the 5' RACE reads. The sample contains hundreds of thousands of distinct CDR3 sequences, 45% to 60% of which appear only once. No fewer than 7 million PBMCs went into each sample. Germline values: CDR1 WSHSY, CDR2 SAAADI. Trimming removed 4 bases from V and 2 bases from J; junction bases left unmatched: 5. This CDR3 region has 17 residues. This specimen comes from a study of blood T cells in healthy people across ages. Overall study: Through template switching, about one barcoded beta molecule was captured per two T cells, as measured in model experiments.

The study, taken as a whole, reports: The donors' CMV status was not determined, possibly confounding changes in expanded clonotypes. Total diversity from one million sequenced T cells was likely underestimated.

The chain is built from TRBV10-2 and TRBJ2-1; 13 bases match TRBD2. Specimen: blood. This clonotype originated in a man aged 55-75 years in good health. The CDR3 bases are TGCGCCAGCAGTGTAACTAGCGGGGGGGCAGCCTACAATGAGCAGTTCTTC. Encoded protein: CASSVTSGGAAYNEQFF.